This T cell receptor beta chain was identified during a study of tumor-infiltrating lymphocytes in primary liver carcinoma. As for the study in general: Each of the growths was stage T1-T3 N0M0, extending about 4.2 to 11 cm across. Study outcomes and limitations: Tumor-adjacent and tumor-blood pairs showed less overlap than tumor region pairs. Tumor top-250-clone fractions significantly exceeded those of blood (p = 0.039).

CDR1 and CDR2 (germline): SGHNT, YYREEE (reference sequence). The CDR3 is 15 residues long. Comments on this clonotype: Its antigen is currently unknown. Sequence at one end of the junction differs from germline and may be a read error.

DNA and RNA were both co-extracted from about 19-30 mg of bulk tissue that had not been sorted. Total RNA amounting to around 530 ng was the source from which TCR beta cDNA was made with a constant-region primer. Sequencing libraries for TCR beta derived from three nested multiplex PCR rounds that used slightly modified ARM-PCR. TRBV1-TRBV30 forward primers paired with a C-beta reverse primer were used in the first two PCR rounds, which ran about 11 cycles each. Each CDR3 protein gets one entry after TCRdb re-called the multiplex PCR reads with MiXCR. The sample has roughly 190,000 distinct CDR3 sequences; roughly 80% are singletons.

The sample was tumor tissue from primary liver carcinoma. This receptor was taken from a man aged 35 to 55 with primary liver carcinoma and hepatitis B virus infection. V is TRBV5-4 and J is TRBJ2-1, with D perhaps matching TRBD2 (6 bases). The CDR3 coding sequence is TGTGCCAGCAGCCTTGGACTATCGGGAGAAGATGAGCGGTTCTTC. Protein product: CASSLGLSGEDERFF.